This T cell receptor beta chain was documented in a study of shared clonotypes between healthy human individuals. Study details: CD8 memory received one plate per donor, CD8 naive two, CD4 memory three and CD4 naive three.

With 6 bases removed from V and 4 bases from J, the gap between germline ends came to 15 bases. This CDR3 comprises 14 residues. The V gene's germline CDR1 is LNHDA and CDR2 SQIVND (reference sequence). TCRdb's copy holds only in-frame clones and misses some; the assay was immunoSEQ multiplex PCR. The sample includes 850,000 to 1,200,000 clones, approximately 72% of them seen just once. Splitting of CD4+ cells produced CD45RA+ naive and CD45RA-negative memory subsets. The chain uses TRBV19 and TRBJ1-2, with D possibly TRBD1 on 5 matching bases. Sequencing used memory CD4+ T cells sorted from blood. Noted subset: CD45RA-negative fraction. This receptor was obtained from a man aged 18-30 years in good health. DNA for the CDR3: TGTGCCAGTAGAAGGACGGGGGTGGGCTATGGCTACACCTTC. Amino acids: CASRRTGVGYGYTF.